This T cell receptor (beta chain) stems from a study of resident and recirculating memory T cells in vitiligo. This CDR3 comprises 13 residues. The germline gives CDR1 SGHTA, CDR2 FQGNSA. V shed 4 bases and J shed 6 bases, with 12 bases lying between them. Clones were sequenced by immunoSEQ multiplex PCR, and TCRdb holds only the in-frame ones, with some missing. The sample contains around 70,000 clones, roughly nine tenths of which appear only once. This chain joins TRBV7-2 and TRBJ1-2; TRBD1 might be the D (5 bases). The sequencing sample was made of blood. This clonotype was sampled from a male donor with vitiligo. This CDR3 reads CASSSMDMNGYTF. The CDR3 region has the DNA TGTGCCAGCAGCTCAATGGACATGAATGGCTACACCTTC.